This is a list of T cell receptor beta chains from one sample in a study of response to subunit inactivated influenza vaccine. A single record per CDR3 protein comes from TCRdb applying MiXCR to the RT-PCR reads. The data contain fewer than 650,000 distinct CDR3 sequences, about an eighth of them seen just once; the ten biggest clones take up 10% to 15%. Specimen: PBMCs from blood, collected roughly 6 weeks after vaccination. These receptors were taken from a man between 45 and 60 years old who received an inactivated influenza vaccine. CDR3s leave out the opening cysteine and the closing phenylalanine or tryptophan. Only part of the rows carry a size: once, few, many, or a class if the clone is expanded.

ASSLDSGGLTDTQY 14 TRBV7-6 many
ASSLSRQPQH 10 TRBV12-3/TRBV12-4 .
SALYRVDTEAF 11 TRBV29-1 few
ASSLEAGRGETQY 13 TRBV5-1 few
SASPPAGGPQETQY 14 TRBV20-1 .
ASSRGDPTGELF 12 TRBV5-1 .
ASSLDGRAGEKLF 13 TRBV7-9 .
SAREGRRRVDRHT 13 TRBV20-1 .
ASSLDRTSVGYEQY 14 TRBV11-2 .
ASSAQGLAKETQY 13 TRBV12-3/TRBV12-4 .
ASSLRSASGELF 12 TRBV12-3/TRBV12-4 .
ASSFSGPGAEAF 12 TRBV7-8 many
SVDLHGNTEAF 11 TRBV29-1 .
ASTGGAYNEQF 11 TRBV11-2 once
ASSRLDSDEQF 11 TRBV2 .
ATSRDRLNTEAF 12 TRBV15 many
ASSQSPHRKPQH 12 TRBV3-1 few
ASSPILVKNIQY 12 TRBV7-9 few
AISPFTGTESGANVLT 16 TRBV2 .
ASTSTGGIYEQY 12 TRBV28 few
ASRPPEGRVSRGYT 14 TRBV6-5 many
ASSPRGTSSYEQY 13 TRBV4-2 .